This T cell receptor (beta chain) was recovered during a study of T-cell reconstitution after alpha-beta-depleted transplantation in children. V trimming: 3 bases; J trimming: 4 bases; junction bases outside the gene matches: 11. CDR3 size: 16 residues. Per germline, CDR1 SGHRS and CDR2 YFSETQ. The authors prepared the TCRbeta library with unique molecular identifiers. Each CDR3 protein is one row after TCRdb ran MiXCR on the PCR reads. The sample has around 190,000 distinct CDR3 sequences, 5.5% to 7% seen once. Regarding this clonotype: Its antigen is currently unknown.

Study-level points and caveats: There were reportedly several hundred expanded graft clones from which alpha-beta T cells came about two months after transplant. T-cell counts and diversity at one year following transplant were attributed mainly to newly produced T cells. Surviving recipient cells, namely T cells and thymic progenitors, were the source of high day-60 TCRbeta diversity in some patients.

This clonotype was sampled from a boy aged 2 to 10 with acute lymphoblastic leukemia, due to receive a stem cell transplant. Sequencing was performed on PBMCs, taken before TCRalphabeta/CD19-depleted stem cell transplant. V and J are TRBV5-1 and TRBJ2-3, with TRBD1 matching over 7 bases. CDR3 in amino acids: CASSSFDRAGADTQYF. The CDR3 DNA is TGCGCCAGCAGCTCCTTTGACAGGGCGGGCGCAGATACGCAGTATTTT.